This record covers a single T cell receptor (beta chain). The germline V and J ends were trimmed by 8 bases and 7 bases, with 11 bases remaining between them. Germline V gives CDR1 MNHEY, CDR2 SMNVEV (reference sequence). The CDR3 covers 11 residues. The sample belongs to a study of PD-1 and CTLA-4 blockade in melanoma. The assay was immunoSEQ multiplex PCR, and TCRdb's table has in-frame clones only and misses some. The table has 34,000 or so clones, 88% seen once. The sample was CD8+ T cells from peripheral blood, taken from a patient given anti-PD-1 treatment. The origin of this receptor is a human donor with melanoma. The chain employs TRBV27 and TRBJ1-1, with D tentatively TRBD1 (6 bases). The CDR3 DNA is TGTGCCAGCTGGGGGGGCGGTGAAGCTTTCTTT. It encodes CASWGGGEAFF.